This T cell receptor (beta chain) comes out of a study of graft-versus-host responses after intestinal transplantation. Clones were read by immunoSEQ multiplex PCR, and TCRdb kept only the in-frame ones, dropping some. The sample holds about 25,000 clones, over 90% seen once. The CDR3 extends over 13 amino acids. The V and J ends lost 4 bases and 7 bases respectively, with 11 bases between them. From germline, CDR1 is SGHNT and CDR2 YYREEE (reference sequence). The receptor was isolated from a human patient who received an intestinal transplant, so some T cells may come from the graft donor. The starting material was PBMCs, obtained 18 days after transplant. The chain links TRBV5-4 to TRBJ2-2; either TRBD1 or TRBD2 may supply D (5 bases each). The CDR3 bases are TGTGCCAGCAGCGGGGACGGAATCGGGGAGCTGTTTTTT. Its protein is CASSGDGIGELFF.